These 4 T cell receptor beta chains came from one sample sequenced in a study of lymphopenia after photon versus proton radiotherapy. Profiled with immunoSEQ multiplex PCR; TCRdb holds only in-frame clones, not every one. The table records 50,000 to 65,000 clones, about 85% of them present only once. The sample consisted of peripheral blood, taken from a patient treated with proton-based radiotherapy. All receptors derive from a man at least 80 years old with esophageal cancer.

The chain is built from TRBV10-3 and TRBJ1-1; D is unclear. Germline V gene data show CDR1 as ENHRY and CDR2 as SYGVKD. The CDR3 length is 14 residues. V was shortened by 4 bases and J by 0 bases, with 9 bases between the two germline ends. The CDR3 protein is CAISANNMNTEAFF. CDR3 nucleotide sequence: TGTGCCATCAGTGCTAACAATATGAACACTGAAGCTTTCTTT.

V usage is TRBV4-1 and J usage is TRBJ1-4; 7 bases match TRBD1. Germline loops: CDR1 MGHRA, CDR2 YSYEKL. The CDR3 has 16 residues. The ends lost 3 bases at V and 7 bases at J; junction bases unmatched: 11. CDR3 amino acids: CASSQGPRGIGEKLFF. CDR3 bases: TGCGCCAGCAGCCAGGGTCCCAGGGGGATCGGTGAAAAACTGTTTTTT.

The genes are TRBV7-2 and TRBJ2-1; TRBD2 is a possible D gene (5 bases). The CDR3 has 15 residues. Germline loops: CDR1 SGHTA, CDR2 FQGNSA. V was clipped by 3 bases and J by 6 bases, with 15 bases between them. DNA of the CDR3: TGTGCCAGCAGCTTGTGGACCGAAGGGAGCAATGAGCAGTTCTTC. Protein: CASSLWTEGSNEQFF. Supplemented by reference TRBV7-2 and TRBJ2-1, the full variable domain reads GAGVSQSPSNKVTEKGKDVELRCDPISGHTALYWYRQSLGQGLEFLIYFQGNSAPDKSGLPSDRFSAERTGGSVSTLTIQRTQQEDSAVYLCASSLWTEGSNEQFFGPGTRLTVL.

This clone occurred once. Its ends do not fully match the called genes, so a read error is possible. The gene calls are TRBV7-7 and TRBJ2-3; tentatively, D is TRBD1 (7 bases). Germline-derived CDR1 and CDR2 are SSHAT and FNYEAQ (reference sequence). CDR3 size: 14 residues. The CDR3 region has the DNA TGTGCTAGCAGCGTATATGGAGGGGGCGATACGCAGTATTTT. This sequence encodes CASSVYGGGDTQYF.